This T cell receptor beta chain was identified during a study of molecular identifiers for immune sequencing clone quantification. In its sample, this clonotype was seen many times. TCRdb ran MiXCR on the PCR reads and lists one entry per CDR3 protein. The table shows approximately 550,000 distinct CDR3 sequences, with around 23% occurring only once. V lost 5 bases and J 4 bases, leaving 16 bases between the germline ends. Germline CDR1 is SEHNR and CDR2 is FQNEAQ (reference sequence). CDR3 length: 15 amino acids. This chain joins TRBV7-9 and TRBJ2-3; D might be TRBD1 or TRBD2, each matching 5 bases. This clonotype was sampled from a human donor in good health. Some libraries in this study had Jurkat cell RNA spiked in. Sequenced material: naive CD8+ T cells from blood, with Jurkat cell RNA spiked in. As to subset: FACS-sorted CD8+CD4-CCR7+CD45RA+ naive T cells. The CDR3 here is CASSHRDGEADTQYF. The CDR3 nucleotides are TGTGCCAGCAGCCACCGGGACGGCGAGGCAGATACGCAGTATTTT.